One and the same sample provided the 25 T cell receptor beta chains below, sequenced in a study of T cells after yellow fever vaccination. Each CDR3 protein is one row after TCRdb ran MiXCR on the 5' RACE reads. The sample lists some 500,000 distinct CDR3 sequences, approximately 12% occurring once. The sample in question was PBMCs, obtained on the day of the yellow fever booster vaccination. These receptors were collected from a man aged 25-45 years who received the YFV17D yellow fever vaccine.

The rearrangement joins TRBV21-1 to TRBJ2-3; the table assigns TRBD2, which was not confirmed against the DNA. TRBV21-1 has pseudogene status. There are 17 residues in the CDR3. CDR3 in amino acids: CASKGTSGTRSTDTQYF. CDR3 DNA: TGTGCCAGCAAGGGGACTAGCGGAACCCGTAGCACAGATACGCAGTATTTT.

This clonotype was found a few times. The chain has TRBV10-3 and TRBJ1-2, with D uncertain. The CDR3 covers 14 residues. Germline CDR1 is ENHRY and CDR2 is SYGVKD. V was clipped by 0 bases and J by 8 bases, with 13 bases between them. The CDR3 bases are TGTGCCATCAGTGAGTCGATTACTGCGGACGGCTACACCTTC. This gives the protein CAISESITADGYTF.

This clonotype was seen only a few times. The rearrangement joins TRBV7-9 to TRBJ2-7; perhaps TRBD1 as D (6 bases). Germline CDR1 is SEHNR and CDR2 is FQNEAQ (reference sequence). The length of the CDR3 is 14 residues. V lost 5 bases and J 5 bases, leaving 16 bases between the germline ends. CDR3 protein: CASSNSRGWDEQYF. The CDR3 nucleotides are TGTGCCAGCAGCAACAGCAGGGGATGGGACGAGCAGTACTTC. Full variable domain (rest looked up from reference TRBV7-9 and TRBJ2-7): DTGVSQNPRHKITKRGQNVTFRCDPISEHNRLYWYRQTLGQGPEFLTYFQNEAQLEKSRLLSDRFSAERPKGSFSTLEIQRTEQGDSAMYLCASSNSRGWDEQYFGPGTRLTVT.

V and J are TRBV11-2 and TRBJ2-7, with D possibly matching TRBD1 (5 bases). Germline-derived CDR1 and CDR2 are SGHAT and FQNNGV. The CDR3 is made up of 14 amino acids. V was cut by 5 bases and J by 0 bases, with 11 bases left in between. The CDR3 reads CASSPQGSSYEQYF. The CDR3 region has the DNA TGTGCCAGCAGCCCGCAGGGCAGCTCCTACGAGCAGTACTTC.

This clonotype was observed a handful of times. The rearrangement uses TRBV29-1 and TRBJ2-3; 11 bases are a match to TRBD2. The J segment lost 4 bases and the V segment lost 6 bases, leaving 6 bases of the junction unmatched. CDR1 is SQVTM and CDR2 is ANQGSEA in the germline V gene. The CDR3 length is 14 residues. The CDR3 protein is CSVATSGRSDTQYF. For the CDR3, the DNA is TGCAGCGTCGCTACTAGCGGGAGATCAGATACGCAGTATTTT.

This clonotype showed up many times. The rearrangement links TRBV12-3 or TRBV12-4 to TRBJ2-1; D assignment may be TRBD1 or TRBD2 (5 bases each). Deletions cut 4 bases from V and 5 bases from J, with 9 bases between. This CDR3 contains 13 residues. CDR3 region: CASSSGTNNEQFF. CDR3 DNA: TGTGCCAGCAGTTCCGGGACCAACAATGAGCAGTTCTTC.

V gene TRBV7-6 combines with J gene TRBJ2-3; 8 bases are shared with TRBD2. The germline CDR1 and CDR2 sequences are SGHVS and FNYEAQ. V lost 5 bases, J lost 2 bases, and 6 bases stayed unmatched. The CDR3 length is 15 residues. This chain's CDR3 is CASSRGLAPTDTQYF. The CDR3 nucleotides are TGTGCCAGCAGCCGAGGACTAGCACCCACAGATACGCAGTATTTT.

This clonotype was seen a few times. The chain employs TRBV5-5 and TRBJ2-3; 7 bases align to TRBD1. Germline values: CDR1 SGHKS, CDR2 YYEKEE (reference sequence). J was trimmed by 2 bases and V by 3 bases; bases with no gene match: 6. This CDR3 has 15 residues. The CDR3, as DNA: TGTGCCAGCAGCTCCGACGGGACAGCCACAGATACGCAGTATTTT. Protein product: CASSSDGTATDTQYF.

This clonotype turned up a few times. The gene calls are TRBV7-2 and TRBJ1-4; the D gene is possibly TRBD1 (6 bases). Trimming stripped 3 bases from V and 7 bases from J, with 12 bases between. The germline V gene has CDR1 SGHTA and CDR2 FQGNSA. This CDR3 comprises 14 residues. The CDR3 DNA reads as TGTGCCAGCAGCTTGGGCAGGGGACGTGAAAAACTGTTTTTT. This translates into CASSLGRGREKLFF.

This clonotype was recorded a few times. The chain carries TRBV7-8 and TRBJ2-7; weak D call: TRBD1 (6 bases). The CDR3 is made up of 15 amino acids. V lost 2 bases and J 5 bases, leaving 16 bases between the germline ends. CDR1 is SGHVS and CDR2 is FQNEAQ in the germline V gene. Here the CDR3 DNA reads TGTGCCAGCAGCTTAATAGCAGGGGCCGGGGACGAGCAGTACTTC. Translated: CASSLIAGAGDEQYF.

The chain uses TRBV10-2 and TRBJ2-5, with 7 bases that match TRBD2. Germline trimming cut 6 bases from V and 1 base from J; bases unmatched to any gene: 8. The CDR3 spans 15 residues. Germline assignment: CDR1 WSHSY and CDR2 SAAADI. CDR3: CASSLLAEIQETQYF. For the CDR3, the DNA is TGCGCCAGCAGCCTTCTAGCGGAAATCCAAGAGACCCAGTACTTC.

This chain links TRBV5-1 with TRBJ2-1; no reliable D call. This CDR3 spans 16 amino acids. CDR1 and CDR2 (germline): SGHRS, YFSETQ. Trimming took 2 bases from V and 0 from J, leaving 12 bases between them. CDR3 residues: CASSFLPGGSYNEQFF. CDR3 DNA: TGCGCCAGCAGCTTTTTGCCCGGTGGCTCCTACAATGAGCAGTTCTTC. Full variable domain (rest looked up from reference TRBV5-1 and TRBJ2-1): KAGVTQTPRYLIKTRGQQVTLSCSPISGHRSVSWYQQTPGQGLQFLFEYFSETQRNKGNFPGRFSGRQFSNSRSEMNVSTLELGDSALYLCASSFLPGGSYNEQFFGPGTRLTVL.

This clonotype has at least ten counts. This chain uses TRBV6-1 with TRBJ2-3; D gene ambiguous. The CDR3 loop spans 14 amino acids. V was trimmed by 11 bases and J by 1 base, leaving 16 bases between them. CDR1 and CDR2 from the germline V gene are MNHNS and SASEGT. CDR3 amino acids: CAAGRTKGTDTQYF. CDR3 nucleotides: TGTGCCGCTGGTAGGACCAAGGGCACAGATACGCAGTATTTT.

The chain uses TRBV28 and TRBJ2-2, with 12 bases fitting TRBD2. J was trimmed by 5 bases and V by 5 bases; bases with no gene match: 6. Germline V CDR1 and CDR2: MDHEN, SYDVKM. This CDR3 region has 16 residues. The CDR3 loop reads CASSPSGRGLTGELFF. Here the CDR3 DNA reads TGTGCCAGCAGTCCTAGCGGGAGGGGTCTTACCGGGGAGCTGTTTTTT.

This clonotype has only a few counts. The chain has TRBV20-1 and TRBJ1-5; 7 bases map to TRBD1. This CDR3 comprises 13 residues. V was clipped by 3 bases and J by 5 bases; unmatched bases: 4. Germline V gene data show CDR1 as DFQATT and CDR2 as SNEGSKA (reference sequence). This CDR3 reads CSASRDRDQPQHF. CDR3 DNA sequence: TGCAGTGCTAGCCGGGACAGAGATCAGCCCCAGCATTTT.

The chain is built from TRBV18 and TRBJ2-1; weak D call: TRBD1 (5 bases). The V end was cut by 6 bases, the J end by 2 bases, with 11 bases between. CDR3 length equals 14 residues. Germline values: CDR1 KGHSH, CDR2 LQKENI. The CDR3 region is CASSPGIAYNEQFF. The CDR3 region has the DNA TGTGCCAGCTCCCCAGGGATAGCCTACAATGAGCAGTTCTTC.

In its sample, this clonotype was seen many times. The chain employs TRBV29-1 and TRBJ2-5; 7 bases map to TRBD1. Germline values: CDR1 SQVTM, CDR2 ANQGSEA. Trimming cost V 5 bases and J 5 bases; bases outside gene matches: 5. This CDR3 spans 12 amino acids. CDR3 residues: CSVQQGIETQYF. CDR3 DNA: TGCAGCGTTCAACAGGGGATCGAGACCCAGTACTTC.

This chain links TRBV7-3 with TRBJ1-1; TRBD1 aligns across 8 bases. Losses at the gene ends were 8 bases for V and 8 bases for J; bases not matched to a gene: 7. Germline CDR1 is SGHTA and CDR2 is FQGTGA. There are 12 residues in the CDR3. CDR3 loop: CASGNGQGEAFF. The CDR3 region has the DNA TGTGCCAGCGGCAATGGACAGGGCGAAGCTTTCTTT.

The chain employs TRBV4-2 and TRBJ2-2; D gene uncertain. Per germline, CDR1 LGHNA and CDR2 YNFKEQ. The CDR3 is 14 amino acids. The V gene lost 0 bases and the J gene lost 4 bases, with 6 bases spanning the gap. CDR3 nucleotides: TGTGCCAGCAGCCAAGAGGTGGGCACCGGGGAGCTGTTTTTT. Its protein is CASSQEVGTGELFF.

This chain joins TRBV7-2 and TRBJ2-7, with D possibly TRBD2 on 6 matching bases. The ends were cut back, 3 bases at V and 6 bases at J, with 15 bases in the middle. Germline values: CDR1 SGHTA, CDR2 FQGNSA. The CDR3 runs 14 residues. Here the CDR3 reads CASSLSSARGEQYF. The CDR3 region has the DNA TGTGCCAGCAGCTTGTCTAGCGCGAGGGGCGAGCAGTACTTC.

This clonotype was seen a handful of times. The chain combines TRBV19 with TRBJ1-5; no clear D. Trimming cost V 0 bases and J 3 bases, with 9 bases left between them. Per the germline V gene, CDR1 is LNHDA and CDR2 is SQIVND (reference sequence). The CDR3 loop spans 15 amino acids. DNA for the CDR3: TGTGCCAGTAGTATAGAAGGCAGGTTCAATCAGCCCCAGCATTTT. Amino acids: CASSIEGRFNQPQHF.

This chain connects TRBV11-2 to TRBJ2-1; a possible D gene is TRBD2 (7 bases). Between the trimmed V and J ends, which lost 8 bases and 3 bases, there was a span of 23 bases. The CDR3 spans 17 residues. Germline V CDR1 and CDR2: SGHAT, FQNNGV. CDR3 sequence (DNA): TGTGCCAGCCGTGGGGGCGGCGGGAGATCAGACTACAATGAGCAGTTCTTC. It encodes CASRGGGGRSDYNEQFF.

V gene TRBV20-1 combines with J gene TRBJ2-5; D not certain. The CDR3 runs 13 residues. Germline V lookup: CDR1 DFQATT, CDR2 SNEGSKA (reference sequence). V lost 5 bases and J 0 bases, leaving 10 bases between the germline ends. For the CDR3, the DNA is TGCAGTGCTCCCCCGCCGTACCAAGAGACCCAGTACTTC. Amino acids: CSAPPPYQETQYF.

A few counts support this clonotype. CDR3 amino acids: CASASSYNEQFF. The CDR3 nucleotides are TGTGCCAGCGCTAGTTCATACAATGAGCAGTTCTTC. The chain has TRBV6-5 and TRBJ2-1, with unresolved D. The germline V gene encodes CDR1 MNHEY and CDR2 SVGAGI. The CDR3 has 12 residues. V lost 8 bases and J lost 4, with 9 bases in between.

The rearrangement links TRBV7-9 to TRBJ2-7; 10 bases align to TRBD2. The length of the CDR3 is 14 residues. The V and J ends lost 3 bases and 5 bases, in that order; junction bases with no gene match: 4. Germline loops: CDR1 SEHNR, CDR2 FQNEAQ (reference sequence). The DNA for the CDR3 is TGTGCCAGCAGCTTCCCGGGACTAGCGAACGAGCAGTACTTC. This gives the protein CASSFPGLANEQYF.